Listed below are T cell receptor beta chains from one sample, sequenced in a study of PD-1 blockade in classical Hodgkin lymphoma. Some clones are missing from TCRdb's copy, which holds only in-frame ones; the method was immunoSEQ multiplex PCR. The sample consists of tens of thousands of clones, 89% of them appearing once. The starting material was peripheral blood mononuclear cells (PBMCs), obtained before the second cycle of nivolumab. The receptors derive from a human donor with classical Hodgkin lymphoma. Both conserved end residues are part of each CDR3. D genes are given only for firm matches.

d_gene | v_gene | CDR3aa
TRBD2 | TRBV28 | CASSPSGSLSYEQYF
TRBD2 | TRBV2 | CARQVGGRGNEQFF
TRBD1 | TRBV28 | CASSLWLVQGANGELFF
NA | TRBV6-5 | CASNQAGAYEQYF
NA | TRBV7-9 | CASSLRDVDTQYF
NA | TRBV7-8 | CASSLFSNQPQHF
NA | TRBV2 | CASSENARLYSPLHF
NA | TRBV2 | CASTTRLMNTEAFF
TRBD1 | TRBV4-1 | CASSQAPGGSSETQYF
NA | TRBV28 | CASSLGSVGLGDEQFF
NA | TRBV11-2 | CASSSGQQSSYNEQFF
NA | TRBV28 | CASRSSGRGTDTQYF
NA | TRBV28 | CASSFNVMLAEQFF
NA | TRBV6-1 | CASTTGLSQETQYF
NA | TRBV6-1 | CASSEGGASYEQYF
TRBD2 | TRBV19 | CASSPWTSGTYGEQYF
NA | TRBV14 | CASREEGSYNEQFF